This TCR beta chain was recorded in a study of a mutant IDH1 vaccine in newly diagnosed glioma. Stated time point: baseline, week 1 (first vaccination visit). Described treatment: pre-vaccination baseline after standard-of-care therapy. Repertoires were generated with immunoSEQ multiplex PCR, while TCRdb's copy carries only in-frame clones and drops some. The repertoire holds about 21,000 clones, with approximately 85% as singletons. Material: PBMCs, obtained from a glioma patient treated with radiotherapy, temozolomide or both. This TCR came from a man between 40 and 49 years old with glioma.

This chain's CDR3 is CASSNGQGRNTQYF. The DNA of the CDR3 is TGCGCCAGCAGTAATGGACAGGGGAGGAATACGCAGTATTTT. This chain joins TRBV5-1 and TRBJ2-3, with TRBD1 matching over 9 bases. This CDR3 has 14 residues. Germline CDR1 reads SGHRS; CDR2 reads YFSETQ. J lost 7 bases, V lost 5 bases, and 8 bases had no gene match.